This T cell receptor beta chain was identified in a study of blood T cell repertoires in COVID-19. As for the study in general: The origin of the acute and convalescent COVID-19 samples was the United States, Italy and Spain. Sources were T cells, B-cell-depleted T cells, or PBMCs; the material itself was cDNA or gDNA.

Per the original methods: Amplification from reference gene primers served as the basis for estimated nucleated cell counts. This table comes from immunoSEQ multiplex PCR, and its TCRdb copy is limited to in-frame clones, with some not included. The V and J calls and clone size were taken over from that table, and D and trimming were inferred from the DNA. The sample lists about 160,000 clones, under 95% occurring once. With 3 bases removed from V and 4 bases from J, the gap between germline ends came to 18 bases. Germline-derived CDR1 and CDR2 are MNHEY and SMNVEV (reference sequence). CDR3 length equals 17 residues.

V gene TRBV27 combines with J gene TRBJ2-2; D is unclear. The origin of this receptor is a man younger than 35 with acute or convalescent COVID-19. The specimen was peripheral blood. The DNA for the CDR3 is TGTGCCAGCAGTTTTTCCGAAGACATTGGTGCCACCGGGGAGCTGTTTTTT. Amino acid sequence: CASSFSEDIGATGELFF.